This T cell receptor (beta chain) was sequenced for a study of molecular identifiers for immune sequencing clone quantification. Previously described methods with listed TCR primers produced the bulk TCR libraries. TCRdb itself ran the PCR reads through MiXCR, one entry per CDR3 protein. The sample has 6,000 to 9,500 distinct CDR3 sequences; 35% are singletons. Naive CD8 T cells were FACS-sorted by CD8+CD4-CCR7+CD45RA+ markers. This CDR3 spans 17 amino acids. Germline CDR1 reads LGHNA; CDR2 reads YSLEER. V gave up 0 bases and J gave up 4 bases, with 18 bases separating them. The sample was naive CD8+ T cells from blood, with Jurkat cell RNA spiked in. This sample's subset: FACS-sorted CD8+CD4-CCR7+CD45RA+ naive T cells. The J gene is TRBJ1-2, the V gene TRBV4-3; the D is unclear. This receptor was identified in a human donor in good health. Some libraries in this study had Jurkat cell RNA spiked in. The CDR3: CASSQDRAGPQPYGYTF. The CDR3 region has the DNA TGCGCCAGCAGCCAAGATAGGGCAGGCCCCCAACCCTATGGCTACACCTTC.